The sequence of this T cell receptor beta chain was determined in a study of T cell responses to AZD1222 COVID-19 vaccine. Clones were sequenced by immunoSEQ multiplex PCR, and TCRdb holds only the in-frame ones, with some missing. The table lists 120,000 to 150,000 clones, 75% to 95% of them singletons. This CDR3 region has 12 residues. The V end lost 1 base, the J end lost 7 bases, and 7 bases lay between the germline ends. Germline assignment: CDR1 PRHDT and CDR2 FYEKMQ (reference sequence). This TCR was sampled from an adult in good health. V gene TRBV13 combines with J gene TRBJ1-1; unclear D gene. The specimen was peripheral blood, collected on day 0 of AZD1222 vaccination. CDR3 sequence: CASSLVGVEAFF. The DNA of the CDR3 is TGTGCCAGCAGCTTAGTTGGAGTTGAAGCTTTCTTT.